The clone carrying this T cell receptor beta chain was seen a few times. The time point was: patch test 2, 6 weeks after DPC sensitization. The sample's treatment: therapeutic diphenylcyclopropenone sensitization with weekly scalp DPC. MiXCR, run by TCRdb on the RACE reads, gives a single entry per CDR3 protein. This table holds under 100,000 distinct CDR3 sequences, about an eighth found once. This sample is part of a study of human T cells and chemical hapten exposure. V was pared by 6 bases and J by 1 base, with 15 bases between. Germline V gives CDR1 MNHEY, CDR2 SVGAGI. CDR3 length equals 15 residues.

This chain uses TRBV6-5 with TRBJ2-5; D is perhaps TRBD1 (6 bases). The TCR originated in a woman aged 40-49 years with alopecia areata. Some clones in this sample may be carry-over from other donors' samples. This sample comprised whole blood, obtained in connection with sensitization to the hapten diphenylcyclopropenone (DPC). The CDR3 DNA sequence: TGTGCCAGCAGCCCAGGGGTAGCAACCCAAGAGACCCAGTACTTC. Protein: CASSPGVATQETQYF.